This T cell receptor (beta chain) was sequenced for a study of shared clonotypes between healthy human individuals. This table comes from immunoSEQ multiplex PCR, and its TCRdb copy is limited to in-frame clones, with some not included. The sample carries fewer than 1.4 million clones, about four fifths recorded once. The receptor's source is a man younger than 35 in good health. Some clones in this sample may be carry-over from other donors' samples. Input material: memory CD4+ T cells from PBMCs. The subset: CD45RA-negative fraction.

The CDR3 reads CSAPGTQYF. CDR3 sequence (DNA): TGCAGTGCACCGGGGACCCAGTACTTC. The genes are TRBV20-1 and TRBJ2-5, with no clear D. Germline CDR1 DFQATT, CDR2 SNEGSKA (reference sequence). V shed 6 bases and J shed 7 bases, with 6 bases lying between them. This CDR3 region has 9 residues.